The sequence of this TCR beta chain was determined in a study of T cell responses to AZD1222 COVID-19 vaccine (dated by TCRdb to about 2021). For the wider study: AZD1222 recipients with second doses at about 4 weeks or about 12 weeks were pooled, because spike-specific TCR depth and breadth did not differ between schedules. TCR sequencing was performed for about 250 trial participants, of whom around 210 were given two doses of AZD1222 and some 25 were given two doses of MenACWY control vaccine. Trial participants were enrolled by age into subgroups of 18-55, 56-69 and 70-plus years, and around 150, 28 and 57 TCR-sequenced participants, respectively, were included in these subgroups.

The research as a whole found: Spike-specific TCR breadth and depth rose significantly after two AZD1222 doses compared with day 0 and with MenACWY recipients. Only six or seven AZD1222 recipients were SARS-CoV-2 seropositive at baseline, limiting conclusions about previously exposed vaccinees. CD4 TCRs associated with the vaccine covered the entire spike protein, and the dominant responses were in regions 160-218 and 743-854. Reportedly, almost half of the unique spike-specific TCRs recognized epitopes lying outside the regions that are mutated in the B.1.351 and B.1.1.7 variants. No day 14 peak-response samples were available, so repertoires were characterized only after the peak T cell response. The 56-69-year group was small, and its depth increase did not reach significance, likely because of low power. Participants were mostly white British, with more females than males. The authors suggested clonal diversity may have been underestimated.

Taken from the germline V gene, the CDR1 and CDR2 loops are SGHTA and FQGNSA. Its CDR3 holds 14 amino acids, cysteine through phenylalanine. The retained sequence is limited to the CDR3, 42 bases, with the frame set at the first base. V loses 6 bases of germline sequence and J loses 1 base, and the interval between the two ends is 10 bases. The CDR3 regions of human TCRbeta chains were analyzed by immunosequencing. In the original analysis: TCRs in the repertoires were compared against a reference library of SARS-CoV-2-specific TCRs that had been generated with the MIRA antigen-specificity platform. Breadth was defined as the fraction of unique TCRs that were SARS-CoV-2-associated, and depth was defined as the fraction of total T cells that were SARS-CoV-2-associated. Using the MIRA data, each spike-specific TCR was mapped to the spike region that the TCR reacts to and placed in a CD4 or CD8 class. Log10-transformed breadth and depth values were compared by one-way ANOVA with Sidak's multiple comparisons tests. Entries here come from immuneACCESS through TCRdb and include only in-frame sequences with V and J called. Some clones fail to appear in such tables; in the studies checked, an unresolved V gene covers under half of the shortfall, and the cause of the remainder is unknown. V and J calls and clone size are as listed in that table; D and trimming were resolved from the DNA. The sample has some 150,000 clones on record, 93% of them singletons. Of the sample, 1.5% to 2% falls within the top ten clones.

Concerning this clone itself: There is no known antigen for this receptor. The input lacks base qualities; no much larger clone sits a single base away.

The sample's time point label, in plain terms: baseline before first vaccination. Samples from vaccinated people were obtained from the UK trials COV001 and COV002, which included a single-blind randomized controlled phase 2/3 trial of AZD1222 (ChAdOx1 nCoV-19) in healthy adults. For TCRbeta chain sequencing, PBMC samples were collected from trial participants at day 0 and at day 28 after the second dose. The V and J segments used are TRBV7-2 and TRBJ1-3; TRBD1 might be the D gene, on 6 matching bases. Material: peripheral blood, obtained on day 0 of AZD1222 vaccination. This receptor was taken from an adult in good health. The DNA sequence reads TGTGCCAGCAGATCGACAGGTTCTGGAAACACCATATATTTT. Its translation is CASRSTGSGNTIYF.